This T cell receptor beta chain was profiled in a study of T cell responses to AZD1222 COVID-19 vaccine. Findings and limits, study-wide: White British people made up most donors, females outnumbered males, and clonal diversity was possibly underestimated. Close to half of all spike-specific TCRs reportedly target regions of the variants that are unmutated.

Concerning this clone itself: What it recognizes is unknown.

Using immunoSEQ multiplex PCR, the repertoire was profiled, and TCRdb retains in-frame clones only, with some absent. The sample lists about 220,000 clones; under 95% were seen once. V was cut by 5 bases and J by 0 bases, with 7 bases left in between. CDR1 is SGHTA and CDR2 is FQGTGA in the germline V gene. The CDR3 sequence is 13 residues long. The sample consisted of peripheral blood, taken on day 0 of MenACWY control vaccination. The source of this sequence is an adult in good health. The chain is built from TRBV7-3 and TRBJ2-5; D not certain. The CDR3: CASSAGNQETQYF. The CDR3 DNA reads TGTGCCAGCAGCGCCGGAAACCAAGAGACCCAGTACTTC.